This T cell receptor (beta chain) was captured in a study of cytomegalovirus exposure and HLA in healthy donors. Germline CDR1 reads MDHEN; CDR2 reads SYDVKM. The CDR3 covers 14 residues. V shed 8 bases and J shed 2 bases, with 13 bases lying between them. Both 60 Vbeta primers and 13 Jbeta primers went into the PCR. Only in-frame clones appear in the TCRdb table, and some are missing; sequencing was by immunoSEQ multiplex PCR. The table lists fewer than 250,000 clones, 75% to 85% of them singletons. The chain joins TRBV28 to TRBJ1-5; no definite D call. The sequence was collected from a male donor in good health and CMV-seropositive. The sequencing sample was made of PBMCs. The DNA of the CDR3 is TGTGCCAGCTACACCCAGGTAGGCAATCAGCCCCAGCATTTT. Translating gives CASYTQVGNQPQHF.